This T cell receptor (beta chain) was found in a study of preoperative IRX-2 immunotherapy in early breast cancer. Profiled with immunoSEQ multiplex PCR; TCRdb holds only in-frame clones, not every one. The table shows just over 25,000 clones, with roughly four fifths occurring only once. Documented treatment: preoperative locoregional IRX-2 cytokine immunotherapy. Patients received preoperative, locoregional IRX-2 cytokine immunotherapy in a phase Ib study. The CDR3 totals 16 residues. The J segment lost 6 bases and the V segment lost 7 bases, leaving 8 bases of the junction unmatched. The V gene's germline CDR1 is MNHGY and CDR2 SAAAGT.

The sequencing used lymph node tissue, collected after IRX-2 immunotherapy. The source is a human donor with breast cancer. V and J are TRBV6-8 and TRBJ2-1; 14 nucleotides match TRBD2. The CDR3 DNA sequence: TGTGCCAGCACCAGACTAGCGGGGGGGGCGGGCAATGAGCAGTTCTTC. It specifies CASTRLAGGAGNEQFF.